The 16 T cell receptor beta chains below all came from one sample that was sequenced in a study of T cells in Graves' hyperthyroidism and ophthalmopathy (dated by TCRdb to about 2019). The receptor library was made with multiplex PCR. Sequencing relied on an Illumina HiSeq 2000. The TCR beta CDR3 regions were amplified from the RNA transcripts. For the first round of RT-PCR on the TCR CDR3, the HTBI primer set was used together with the Qiagen OneStep RT-PCR kit. TCRdb redid the processing of the public reads, applying fastp at Q25 and MiXCR, and retained in-frame beta chains. Identical CDR3 protein sequences are pooled into one entry, listed with their most common genes and DNA. This sample lists about 400,000 distinct CDR3 sequences; about 15% were detected once. Jointly, the top ten make up 30% to 35% of the sample. Input material: blood. These receptors were obtained from a woman under 40 with Graves' hyperthyroidism.

The table lists this clonotype with a few counts. The rearrangement joins TRBV12-3 or TRBV12-4 to TRBJ1-5; maybe TRBD1 (5 bases). Trimming pared 1 base from V and 3 bases from J, leaving 10 bases between. This CDR3 is built from 15 residues. CDR3 amino acids: CASSLGQGNNQPQHF. In DNA form, the CDR3 reads TGTGCCAGCAGTTTAGGGCAGGGTAACAATCAGCCCCAGCATTTT.

The sample holds many counts of this clonotype. This chain joins TRBV5-1 and TRBJ2-3; TRBD2 might be the D (6 bases). V was trimmed by 4 bases and J by 0 bases, leaving 12 bases between them. The CDR3 covers 15 residues. CDR1 is SGHRS and CDR2 is YFSETQ in the germline V gene. The CDR3 region is CASSVTGTSTDTQYF. The DNA for the CDR3 is TGCGCCAGCAGCGTGACCGGGACTAGCACAGATACGCAGTATTTT.

J is TRBJ2-2 and V is TRBV5-1; tentatively, D is TRBD1 (5 bases). V was pared by 7 bases and J by 1 base, with 14 bases between. In germline, CDR1 is SGHRS, CDR2 YFSETQ. The CDR3 is 15 residues long. CDR3 nucleotide sequence: TGCGCCAGCCAGGTCGGACACTTGAACACCGGGGAGCTGTTTTTT. Translating it yields CASQVGHLNTGELFF.

There are many counts of this clonotype. J is TRBJ2-7 and V is TRBV6-6, with a possible D match to TRBD2 (5 bases). Germline lookup yields CDR1 MNHNY and CDR2 SVGAGI (reference sequence). Between the trimmed V and J ends, which lost 2 bases and 6 bases, there was a span of 20 bases. The CDR3 runs 16 residues. CDR3 sequence: CASSYKVYGISTEQYF. CDR3 DNA: TGTGCCAGCAGTTACAAGGTGTACGGGATATCTACCGAGCAGTACTTC.

This clonotype showed up many times. J is TRBJ2-3 and V is TRBV3-1, with 11 bases lining up with TRBD2. The germline V gene encodes CDR1 LGHDT and CDR2 YNNKEL (reference sequence). The CDR3 length is 16 residues. Losses at the gene ends were 3 bases for V and 2 bases for J; bases not matched to a gene: 4. Here the CDR3 DNA reads TGTGCCAGCAGCCAGCTAGCGGGAGGAGTCACAGATACGCAGTATTTT. It encodes CASSQLAGGVTDTQYF.

This clonotype was seen repeatedly, ten times or more. This chain links TRBV11-3 with TRBJ2-7; 7 bases map to TRBD1. With 6 bases clipped from V and 0 bases from J, the junction kept 5 bases outside the gene matches. CDR3 length equals 14 residues. Germline values: CDR1 SGHNT, CDR2 YENEEA. As DNA, the CDR3 is TGTGCCAGCAGTTTGGGACAGAGCTCCTACGAGCAGTACTTC. Protein product: CASSLGQSSYEQYF.

This clonotype was detected a few times. The gene calls are TRBV24-1 and TRBJ2-5; tentatively, D is TRBD2 (5 bases). The CDR3 is 13 residues long. The germline V gene has CDR1 KGHDR and CDR2 SFDVKD. Trimming removed 4 bases from V and 3 bases from J, with 8 bases in between. CDR3 bases: TGTGCCACCAGTGAAGTCGGGGAAGAGACCCAGTACTTC. This sequence encodes CATSEVGEETQYF.

This clonotype came up a few times. The chain couples TRBV27 to TRBJ1-3; D possibly corresponds to TRBD1 (6 bases). In germline, CDR1 is MNHEY, CDR2 SMNVEV (reference sequence). This CDR3 comprises 15 residues. The ends were cut back, 2 bases at V and 0 bases at J, with 8 bases in the middle. The chain's CDR3 is CASSLRGHSGNTIYF. The CDR3 DNA reads as TGTGCCAGCAGTTTACGGGGGCACTCTGGAAACACCATATATTTT.

This clonotype was observed many times. The J gene is TRBJ2-1, the V gene TRBV28, with a possible D match to TRBD1 (5 bases). V lost 5 bases to trimming and J lost 1 base, with 9 bases between them. The CDR3 runs 14 residues. Germline CDR1 and CDR2: MDHEN and SYDVKM. The DNA of the CDR3 is TGTGCCAGCAGTATCCCAGGGTCCTACAATGAGCAGTTCTTC. This gives the protein CASSIPGSYNEQFF.

J is TRBJ2-3 and V is TRBV5-1, with D possibly TRBD1 on 5 matching bases. The V gene's germline CDR1 is SGHRS and CDR2 YFSETQ. V gave up 5 bases and J gave up 0 bases, with 10 bases separating them. The CDR3 has 14 amino acids. CDR3 sequence reads: CASSTGYSTDTQYF. The DNA for the CDR3 is TGCGCCAGCAGTACAGGCTATAGCACAGATACGCAGTATTTT.

This clonotype has a handful of counts. The V call is TRBV25-1, the J call TRBJ1-2, with TRBD1 matching 7 bases. The CDR3 is 15 residues long. Germline values: CDR1 MGHDK, CDR2 SYGVNS. Trimming took 3 bases from V and 6 from J; bases not matched to a gene: 10. CDR3 DNA: TGTGCCAGCAGTGACTCGGCGACAGGGCATCATGGCTACACCTTC. This gives the protein CASSDSATGHHGYTF.

This chain uses TRBV5-1 with TRBJ2-3; 7 bases are shared with TRBD2. Trimming took 4 bases from V and 1 from J; bases not matched to a gene: 12. The CDR3 runs to 17 residues. CDR1 is SGHRS, CDR2 YFSETQ, per germline. This CDR3 is CASSRGRTVRGTDTQYF. DNA for the CDR3: TGCGCCAGCAGCCGCGGGAGAACGGTTCGGGGCACAGATACGCAGTATTTT.

This sequence joins TRBV10-2 and TRBJ1-1, with a possible D match to TRBD1 (6 bases). The CDR3 loop spans 14 amino acids. Trimming left V 5 bases short and J 0 bases short, with 10 bases between. From germline, CDR1 is WSHSY and CDR2 SAAADI. The CDR3 here is CASSRQELNTEAFF. CDR3 bases: TGCGCCAGCAGTCGACAGGAGTTGAACACTGAAGCTTTCTTT.

This clonotype was counted at least ten times. The rearrangement links TRBV20-1 to TRBJ2-3; D tentatively reads TRBD1 or TRBD2 (6 bases each). Germline V CDR1 and CDR2: DFQATT, SNEGSKA (reference sequence). The CDR3 is 13 amino acids. V dropped 4 bases and J dropped 4 bases, with 12 bases sitting between them. The CDR3 nucleotides read TGCAGTGCTACCACAGGGACTTCAGATACGCAGTATTTT. It yields the protein CSATTGTSDTQYF.

The chain combines TRBV28 with TRBJ2-1, with 7 bases identical to TRBD2. The germline gives CDR1 MDHEN, CDR2 SYDVKM. The CDR3 totals 14 residues. Losses at the gene ends were 2 bases for V and 8 bases for J; bases not matched to a gene: 6. CDR3 loop: CASSLKGRVDEQFF. CDR3 sequence (DNA): TGTGCCAGCAGTTTAAAGGGGAGGGTCGATGAGCAGTTCTTC.

This clonotype was detected a few times. The genes are TRBV6-1 and TRBJ2-7; D may be TRBD2 (5 bases). V lost 6 bases and J 0 bases, leaving 15 bases between the germline ends. CDR1 and CDR2 from the germline V gene are MNHNS and SASEGT. The CDR3 is 15 residues long. The DNA for the CDR3 is TGTGCCAGCAGCGCAGTTGTGGGGAGCTCCTACGAGCAGTACTTC. Amino acid sequence: CASSAVVGSSYEQYF.